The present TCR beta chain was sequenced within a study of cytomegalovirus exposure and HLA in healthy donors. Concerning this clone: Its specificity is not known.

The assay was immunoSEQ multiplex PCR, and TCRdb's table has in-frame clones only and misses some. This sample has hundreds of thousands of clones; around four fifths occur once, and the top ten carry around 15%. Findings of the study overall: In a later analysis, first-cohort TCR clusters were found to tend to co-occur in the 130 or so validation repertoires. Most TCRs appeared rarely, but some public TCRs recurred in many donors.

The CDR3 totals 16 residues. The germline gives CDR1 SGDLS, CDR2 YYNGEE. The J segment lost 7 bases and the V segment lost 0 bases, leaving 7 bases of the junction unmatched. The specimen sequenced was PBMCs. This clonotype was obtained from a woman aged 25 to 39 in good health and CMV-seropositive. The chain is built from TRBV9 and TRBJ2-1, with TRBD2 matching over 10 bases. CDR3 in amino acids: CASSVALAGGANEQFF. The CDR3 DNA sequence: TGTGCCAGCAGCGTAGCCTTAGCGGGAGGTGCAAATGAGCAGTTCTTC. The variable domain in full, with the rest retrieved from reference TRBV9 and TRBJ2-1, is DSGVTQTPKHLITATGQRVTLRCSPRSGDLSVYWYQQSLDQGLQFLIQYYNGEERAKGNILERFSAQQFPDLHSELNLSSLELGDSALYFCASSVALAGGANEQFFGPGTRLTVL.